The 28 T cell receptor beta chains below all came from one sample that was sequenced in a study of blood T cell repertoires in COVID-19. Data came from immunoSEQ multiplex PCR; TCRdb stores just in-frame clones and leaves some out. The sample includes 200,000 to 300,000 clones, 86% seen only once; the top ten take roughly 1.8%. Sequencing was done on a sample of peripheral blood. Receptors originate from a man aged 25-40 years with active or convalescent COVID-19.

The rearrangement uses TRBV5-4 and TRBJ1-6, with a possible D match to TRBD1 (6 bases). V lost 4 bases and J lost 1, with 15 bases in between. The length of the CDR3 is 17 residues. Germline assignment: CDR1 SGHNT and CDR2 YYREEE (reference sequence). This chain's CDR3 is CASSRDRLESYNSPLHF. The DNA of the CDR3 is TGTGCCAGCAGCAGAGACAGGTTAGAGTCCTATAATTCACCCCTCCACTTT.

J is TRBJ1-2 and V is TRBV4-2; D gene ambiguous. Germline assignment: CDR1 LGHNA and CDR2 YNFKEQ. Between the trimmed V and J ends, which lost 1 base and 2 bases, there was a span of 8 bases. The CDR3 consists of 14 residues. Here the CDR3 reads CASSQAEVNYGYTF. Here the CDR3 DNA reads TGTGCCAGCAGCCAAGCAGAAGTGAACTATGGCTACACCTTC.

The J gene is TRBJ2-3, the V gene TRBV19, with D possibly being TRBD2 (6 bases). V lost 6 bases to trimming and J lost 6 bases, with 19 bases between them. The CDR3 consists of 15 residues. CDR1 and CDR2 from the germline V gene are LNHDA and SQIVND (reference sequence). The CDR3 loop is CASRWTGRGSDTQYF. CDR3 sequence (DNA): TGTGCCAGTAGATGGACCGGACGGGGGTCGGATACGCAGTATTTT.

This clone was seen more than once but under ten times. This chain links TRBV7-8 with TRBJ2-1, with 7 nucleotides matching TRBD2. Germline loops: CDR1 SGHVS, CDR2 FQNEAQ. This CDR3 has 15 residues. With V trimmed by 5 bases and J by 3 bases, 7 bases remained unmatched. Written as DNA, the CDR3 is TGTGCCAGCAGCCCCCGGACTAGAGACTACAATGAGCAGTTCTTC. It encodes CASSPRTRDYNEQFF.

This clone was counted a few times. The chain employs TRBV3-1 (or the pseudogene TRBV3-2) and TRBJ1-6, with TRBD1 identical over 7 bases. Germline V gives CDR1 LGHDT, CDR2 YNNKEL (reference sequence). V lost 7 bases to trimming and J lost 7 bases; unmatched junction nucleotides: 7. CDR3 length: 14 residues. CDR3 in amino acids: CASTSRQGNSPLHF. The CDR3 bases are TGTGCCAGCACCTCAAGACAGGGAAATTCACCCCTCCACTTT.

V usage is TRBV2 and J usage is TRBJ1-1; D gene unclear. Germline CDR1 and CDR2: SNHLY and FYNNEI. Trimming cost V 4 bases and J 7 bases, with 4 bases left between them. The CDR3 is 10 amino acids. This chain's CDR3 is CASSAGEAFF. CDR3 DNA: TGTGCCAGCAGTGCGGGTGAAGCTTTCTTT.

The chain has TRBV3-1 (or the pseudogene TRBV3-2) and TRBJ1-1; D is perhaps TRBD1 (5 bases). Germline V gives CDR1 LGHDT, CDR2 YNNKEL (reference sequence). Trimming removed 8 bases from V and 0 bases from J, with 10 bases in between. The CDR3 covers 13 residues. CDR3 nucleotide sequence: TGTGCCAGCCGACAGACAGTGAACACTGAAGCTTTCTTT. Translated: CASRQTVNTEAFF.

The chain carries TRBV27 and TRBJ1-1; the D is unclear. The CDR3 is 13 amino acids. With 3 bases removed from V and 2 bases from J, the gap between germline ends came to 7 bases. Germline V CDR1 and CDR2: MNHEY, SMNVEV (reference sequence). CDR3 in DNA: TGTGCCAGCAGTTTTGCGCTAAACACTGAAGCTTTCTTT. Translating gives CASSFALNTEAFF.

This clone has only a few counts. The CDR3 loop reads CASRQGQGAPLHF. The CDR3 DNA reads TGTGCCAGTAGACAAGGACAGGGAGCTCCCCTCCACTTT. This chain links TRBV19 with TRBJ1-6, with TRBD1 matching over 8 bases. V lost 6 bases to trimming and J lost 13 bases; unmatched junction nucleotides: 8. CDR1 LNHDA and CDR2 SQIVND come from the germline V gene (reference sequence). The CDR3 covers 13 residues. Complete variable domain (other parts from reference TRBV19 and TRBJ1-6): DGGITQSPKYLFRKEGQNVTLSCEQNLNHDAMYWYRQDPGQGLRLIYYSQIVNDFQKGDIAEGYSVSREKKESFPLTVTSAQKNPTAFYLCASRQGQGAPLHFGNGTRLTVT.

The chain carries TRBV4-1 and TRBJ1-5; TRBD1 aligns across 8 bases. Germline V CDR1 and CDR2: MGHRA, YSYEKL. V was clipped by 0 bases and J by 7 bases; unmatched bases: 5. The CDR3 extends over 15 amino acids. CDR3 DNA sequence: TGCGCCAGCAGCCAAGACCCAGGGGGCGCCCAGCCCCAGCATTTT. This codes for CASSQDPGGAQPQHF.

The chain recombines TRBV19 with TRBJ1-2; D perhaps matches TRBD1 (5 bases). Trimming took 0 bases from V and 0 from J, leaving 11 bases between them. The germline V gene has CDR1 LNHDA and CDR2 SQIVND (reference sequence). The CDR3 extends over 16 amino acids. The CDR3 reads CASSIEVTGTNYGYTF. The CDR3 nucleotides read TGTGCCAGTAGTATAGAGGTCACAGGTACTAACTATGGCTACACCTTC.

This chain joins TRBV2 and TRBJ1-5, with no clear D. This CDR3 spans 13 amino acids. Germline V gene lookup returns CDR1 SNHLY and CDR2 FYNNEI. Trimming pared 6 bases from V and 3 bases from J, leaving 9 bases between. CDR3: CASRYSPNQPQHF. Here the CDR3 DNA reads TGTGCCAGCAGGTACAGTCCCAATCAGCCCCAGCATTTT.

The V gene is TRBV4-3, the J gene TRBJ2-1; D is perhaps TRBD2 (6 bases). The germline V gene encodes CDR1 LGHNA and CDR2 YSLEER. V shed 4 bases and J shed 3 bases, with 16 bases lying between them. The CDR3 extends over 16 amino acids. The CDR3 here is CASSLDTAGNYNEQFF. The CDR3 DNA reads TGCGCCAGCAGCCTAGATACGGCGGGGAACTACAATGAGCAGTTCTTC.

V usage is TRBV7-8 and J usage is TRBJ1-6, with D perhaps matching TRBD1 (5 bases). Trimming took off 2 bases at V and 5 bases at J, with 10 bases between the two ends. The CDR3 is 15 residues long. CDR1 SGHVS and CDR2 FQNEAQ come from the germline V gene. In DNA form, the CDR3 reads TGTGCCAGCAGCTTACAGGGAAGAAATAATTCACCCCTCCACTTT. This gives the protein CASSLQGRNNSPLHF. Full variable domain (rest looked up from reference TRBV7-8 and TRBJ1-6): GAGVSQSPRYKVAKRGQDVALRCDPISGHVSLFWYQQALGQGPEFLTYFQNEAQLDKSGLPSDRFFAERPEGSVSTLKIQRTQQEDSAVYLCASSLQGRNNSPLHFGNGTRLTVT.

DNA of the CDR3: TGTGCCAGCAGCAGTGACAGGTTGGAGAAGACCCAGTACTTC. It encodes CASSSDRLEKTQYF. The V and J genes are TRBV21-1 and TRBJ2-5; TRBD1 was called by the table and not checked on the DNA. TRBV21-1 is labeled a pseudogene. The CDR3 is 14 residues long.

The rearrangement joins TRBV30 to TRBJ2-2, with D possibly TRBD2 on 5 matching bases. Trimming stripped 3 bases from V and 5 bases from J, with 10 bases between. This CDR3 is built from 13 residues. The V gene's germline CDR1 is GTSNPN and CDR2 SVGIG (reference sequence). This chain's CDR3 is CAWSRTETGELFF. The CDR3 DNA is TGTGCCTGGAGCCGGACTGAAACCGGGGAGCTGTTTTTT.

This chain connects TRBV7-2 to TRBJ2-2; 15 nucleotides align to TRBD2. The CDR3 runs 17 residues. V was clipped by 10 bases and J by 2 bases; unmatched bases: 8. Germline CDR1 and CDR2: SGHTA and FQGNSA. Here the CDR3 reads CATPRTSGGVNTGELFF. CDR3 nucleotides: TGTGCCACTCCCAGGACTAGCGGGGGGGTAAACACCGGGGAGCTGTTTTTT.

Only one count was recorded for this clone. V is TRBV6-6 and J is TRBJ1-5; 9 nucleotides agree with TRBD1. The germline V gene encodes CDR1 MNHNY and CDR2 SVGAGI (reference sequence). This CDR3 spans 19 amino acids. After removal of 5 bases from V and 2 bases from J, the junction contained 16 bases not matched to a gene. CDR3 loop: CASSPFAPTGGGGNQPQHF. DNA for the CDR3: TGTGCCAGCAGTCCCTTCGCCCCTACAGGGGGCGGAGGCAATCAGCCCCAGCATTTT.

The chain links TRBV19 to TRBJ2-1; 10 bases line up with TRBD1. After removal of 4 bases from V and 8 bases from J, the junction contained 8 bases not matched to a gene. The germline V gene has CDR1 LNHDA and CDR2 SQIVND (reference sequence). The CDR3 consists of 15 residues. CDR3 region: CASSKRTGGKDEQFF. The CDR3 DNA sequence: TGTGCCAGTAGTAAAAGGACAGGGGGTAAAGATGAGCAGTTCTTC.

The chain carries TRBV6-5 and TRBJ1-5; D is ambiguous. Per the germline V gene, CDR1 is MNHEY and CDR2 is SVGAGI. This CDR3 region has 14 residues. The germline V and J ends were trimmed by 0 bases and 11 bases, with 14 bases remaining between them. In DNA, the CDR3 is TGTGCCAGCAGTTACTCGATGTCACTACCAGCCCAGCATTTT. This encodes CASSYSMSLPAQHF.

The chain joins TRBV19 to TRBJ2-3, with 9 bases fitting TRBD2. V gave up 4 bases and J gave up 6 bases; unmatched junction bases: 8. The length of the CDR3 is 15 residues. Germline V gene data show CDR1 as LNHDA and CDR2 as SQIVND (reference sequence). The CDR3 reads CASSTTGLAADTQYF. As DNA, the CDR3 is TGTGCCAGTAGTACAACGGGACTAGCAGCGGATACGCAGTATTTT.

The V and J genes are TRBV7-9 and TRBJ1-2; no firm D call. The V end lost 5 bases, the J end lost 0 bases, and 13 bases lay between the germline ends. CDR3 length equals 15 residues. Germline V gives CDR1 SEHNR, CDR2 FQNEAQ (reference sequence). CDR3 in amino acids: CASSREILSNYGYTF. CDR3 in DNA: TGTGCCAGCAGCCGGGAGATCCTCTCTAACTATGGCTACACCTTC. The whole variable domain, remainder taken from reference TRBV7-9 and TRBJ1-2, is DTGVSQNPRHKITKRGQNVTFRCDPISEHNRLYWYRQTLGQGPEFLTYFQNEAQLEKSRLLSDRFSAERPKGSFSTLEIQRTEQGDSAMYLCASSREILSNYGYTFGSGTRLTVV.

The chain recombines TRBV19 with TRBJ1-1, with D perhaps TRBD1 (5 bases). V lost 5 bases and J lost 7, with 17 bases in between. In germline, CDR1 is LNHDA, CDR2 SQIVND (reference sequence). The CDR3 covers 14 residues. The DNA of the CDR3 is TGTGCCAGTAGTGGGACTCGGGCGGCTCTTGAAGCTTTCTTT. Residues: CASSGTRAALEAFF.

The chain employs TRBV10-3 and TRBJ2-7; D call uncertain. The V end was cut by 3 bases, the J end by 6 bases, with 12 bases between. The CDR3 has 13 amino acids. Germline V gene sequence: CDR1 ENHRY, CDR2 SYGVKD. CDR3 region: CAISEVAAIEQYF. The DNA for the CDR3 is TGTGCCATCAGTGAAGTTGCAGCGATCGAGCAGTACTTC.

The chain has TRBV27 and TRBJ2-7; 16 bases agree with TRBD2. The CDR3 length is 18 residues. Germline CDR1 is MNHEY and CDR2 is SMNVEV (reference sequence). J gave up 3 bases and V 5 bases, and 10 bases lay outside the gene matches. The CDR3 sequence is CASSLTGTSGGAFYEQYF. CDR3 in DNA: TGTGCCAGCAGTCTAACCGGGACTAGCGGGGGGGCCTTCTACGAGCAGTACTTC.

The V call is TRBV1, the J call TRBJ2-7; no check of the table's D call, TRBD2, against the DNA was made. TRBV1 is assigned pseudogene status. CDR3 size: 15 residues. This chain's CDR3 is CTSSQGGGPHYEQYF. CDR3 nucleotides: TGCACCAGCAGCCAAGGCGGGGGGCCCCACTACGAGCAGTACTTC.

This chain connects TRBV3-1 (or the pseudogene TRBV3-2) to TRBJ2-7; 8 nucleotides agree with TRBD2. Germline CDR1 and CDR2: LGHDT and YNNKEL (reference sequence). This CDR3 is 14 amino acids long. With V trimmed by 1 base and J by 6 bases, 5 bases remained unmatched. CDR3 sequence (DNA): TGTGCCAGCAGCCAAGGATTCGGGGGGGGCGAGCAGTACTTC. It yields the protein CASSQGFGGGEQYF.

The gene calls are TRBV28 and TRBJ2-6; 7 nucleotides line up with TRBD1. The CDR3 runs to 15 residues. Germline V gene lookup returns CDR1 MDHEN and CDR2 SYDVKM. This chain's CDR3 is CASGTEDSGANVLTF. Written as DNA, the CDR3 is TGTGCATCCGGGACAGAAGACTCTGGGGCCAACGTCCTGACTTTC.